Described below is a single T cell receptor (beta chain) sequence and its context. These data come from a study of blood T cell repertoires in COVID-19. Overall study: T cells, B-cell-depleted T cells, or PBMCs supplied cDNA or gDNA.

The germline gives CDR1 KGHSH, CDR2 LQKENI. The V end was cut by 6 bases, the J end by 4 bases, with 15 bases between. The CDR3 loop spans 14 amino acids. The table came from immunoSEQ multiplex PCR; TCRdb's copy has only in-frame clones and leaves some out. The sample contains some 200,000 clones, 84% of which appear only once. Sequenced material: peripheral blood. The J gene is TRBJ1-1, the V gene TRBV18; a possible D gene is TRBD1 (5 bases). The TCR originated in a man aged 50-59 years with active or convalescent COVID-19. The CDR3 bases are TGTGCCAGCTCTTCCGGGGGGTATGGCACTGAAGCTTTCTTT. Its protein is CASSSGGYGTEAFF.